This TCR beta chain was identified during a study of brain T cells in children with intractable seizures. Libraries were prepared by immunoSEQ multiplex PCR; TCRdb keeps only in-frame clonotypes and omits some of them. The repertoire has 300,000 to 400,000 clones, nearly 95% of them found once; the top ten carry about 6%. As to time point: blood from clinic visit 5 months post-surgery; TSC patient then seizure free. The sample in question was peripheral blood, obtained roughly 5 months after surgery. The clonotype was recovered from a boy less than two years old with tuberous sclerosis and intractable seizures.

The CDR3 DNA reads TGTGCCAGCAGTAGGGAGGGCGTCTATGGCTACACCTTC. Translating gives CASSREGVYGYTF. The chain combines TRBV2 with TRBJ1-2; D is uncertain. Trimming took 5 bases from V and 4 from J, leaving 11 bases between them. Germline V lookup: CDR1 SNHLY, CDR2 FYNNEI. The length of the CDR3 is 13 residues.